A selection of T cell receptor beta chains follows, all from one sample in a study of OX40 agonist ivuxolimab in advanced cancers. Generated by immunoSEQ multiplex PCR, the TCRdb table keeps only in-frame clones and is missing some. The repertoire holds 50,000 to 85,000 clones, roughly 87% seen once, with 2% in the top ten. The sample was CD4+ or CD8+ T cells sorted from blood, taken in a trial of the OX40 agonist ivuxolimab. The receptors were gathered from an adult with an advanced solid tumor such as melanoma, head and neck, liver or kidney cancer. Both conserved end residues are part of each CDR3. Each record gives: clone size, V gene, J gene, D gene, CDR3 DNA, CDR3 protein. D genes are given only for firm matches. Size is omitted from some rows. Given values are once, few, many or a class for expanded clones.

.,TRBV4-2,TRBJ2-5,TRBD2,TGTGCCAGCAGCCAAGGAGCGGGAGTGCGCGGTGAGACCCAGTACTTC,CASSQGAGVRGETQYF
.,TRBV10-2,TRBJ2-5,.,TGCGCCACTTCAATCGGGGGGCCGGGTGAGACCCAGTACTTC,CATSIGGPGETQYF
.,TRBV4-2,TRBJ2-1,TRBD2,TGTGCCAGCAGCCCCTCTGATCGGGAGGGGATAAACTATGAGCAGTTCTTC,CASSPSDREGINYEQFF
.,TRBV5-8,TRBJ2-7,.,TGTGCCAGCAGCCCGAGGGACTACGAGCAGTACTTC,CASSPRDYEQYF
.,TRBV18,TRBJ1-1,TRBD1,TGTGCCAGCTCACCGGCACTAGGGACAGGTATCACTGAAGCTTTCTTT,CASSPALGTGITEAFF
.,TRBV18,TRBJ1-1,.,TGTGCCAGCCGATTTGTAGGCGGTTTGAACACTGAAGCTTTCTTT,CASRFVGGLNTEAFF
.,TRBV5-5,TRBJ2-2,.,TGTGCCAGCAGCGACGCAGGGCCGGGCACCGGGGAGCTGTTTTTT,CASSDAGPGTGELFF
.,TRBV4-1,TRBJ1-2,TRBD1,TGCGCCAGCAGCCAACTCGTCCCGGGACAGGGGGCGCGGAGAGGCTACACCTTC,CASSQLVPGQGARRGYTF
.,TRBV6-5,TRBJ1-4,TRBD1,TGTGCCAGCGGTACAGGGGGCGCGACTGAAAAACTGTTTTTT,CASGTGGATEKLFF
.,TRBV25-1,TRBJ1-5,TRBD1,TGTGCCAGCAGTGATCAGGGGGGTGGCAATCAGCCCCAGCATTTT,CASSDQGGGNQPQHF
many,TRBV28,TRBJ2-7,TRBD1,TGTGCCAGCAGTTCCCCAGGGGGTGATGGCTCCTACGAGCAGTACTTC,CASSSPGGDGSYEQYF
.,TRBV29-1,TRBJ1-2,.,TGCAGCGCCAGCGGAGGCAATGACTATGGCTACACCTTC,CSASGGNDYGYTF
.,TRBV10-1,TRBJ2-7,.,TGCGCCAGCAGCCAGGGACTCCTCAGCTCCTACGAGCAGTACTTC,CASSQGLLSSYEQYF
once,TRBV7-2,TRBJ1-1,.,TGTGCCAGCATCCGAAGGGGTGGAAGCACTGAAGCTTTCTTT,CASIRRGGSTEAFF
once,TRBV7-9,TRBJ1-2,TRBD1,TGTGCCAGCCTTGCCCGAGGGACAGGGACTAACTATGGCTACACCTTC,CASLARGTGTNYGYTF
.,TRBV30,TRBJ1-5,.,TGTGCCTGGAGTGTACTTTCGGGAAGCAATCAGCCCCAGCATTTT,CAWSVLSGSNQPQHF
.,TRBV7-2,TRBJ2-5,.,TGTGCCAGCAGCTTAGTAGGGGACGGGACCCAGTACTTC,CASSLVGDGTQYF
.,TRBV6-6,TRBJ2-7,.,TGTGCCAGCAGCCCCTCTGAGGTGAGATCCTACGAGCAGTACTTC,CASSPSEVRSYEQYF
.,TRBV6-1,TRBJ1-2,.,TGTGCCAGCAGTGAAGTTCCCACAGTAGGAGAGGGCTACACCTTC,CASSEVPTVGEGYTF
.,TRBV27,TRBJ1-1,TRBD1,TGTGCCAGCAGTTTAGACAGGGGATGGATGAACACTGAAGCTTTCTTT,CASSLDRGWMNTEAFF
.,TRBV7-2,TRBJ2-7,TRBD1,TGTGCCAGCAGCTCCGGACAGGAACCTACGAAGCAGTACTTC,CASSSGQEPTKQYF
.,TRBV7-9,TRBJ1-1,.,TGTGCCAGCAGCTCATGGCGGGGGGTGAGGAGCACTGAAGCTTTCTTT,CASSSWRGVRSTEAFF
.,TRBV7-2,TRBJ1-5,.,TGTGCCAGCACCGACACTAGCAATCAGCCCCAGCATTTT,CASTDTSNQPQHF
once,TRBV5-1,TRBJ1-6,.,TGCGCCTCGTCACGGGCAGGGTCTAGTTCACCCCTCCACTTT,CASSRAGSSSPLHF
.,TRBV7-2,TRBJ1-1,.,TGTGCCAGCAGCCCAGCTTTGACAGGGAACACTGAAGCTTTCTTT,CASSPALTGNTEAFF
.,TRBV29-1,TRBJ2-3,TRBD1,TGCAGCGTCGGGACAGGGACTCTCACAGATACGCAGTATTTT,CSVGTGTLTDTQYF
.,TRBV18,TRBJ1-2,.,TGTGCCAGCTCACCAAATGAAGGGGTCGACTATGGCTACACCTTC,CASSPNEGVDYGYTF
.,TRBV10-3,TRBJ2-7,TRBD1,TGTGCCATCAGACGGACAGGGGATCACGAGCAGTACTTC,CAIRRTGDHEQYF
.,TRBV29-1,TRBJ2-3,TRBD1,TGCAGCTTCGACCCGGGACAGGGAACAGATACGCAGTATTTT,CSFDPGQGTDTQYF
.,TRBV6-6,TRBJ2-1,TRBD2,TGTGCCAGCAGTCCCGGGACTAGCGGGGGGAGTGAGCAGTTCTTC,CASSPGTSGGSEQFF
.,TRBV13,TRBJ2-5,TRBD2,TGTGCCAGCAGCTCCGTAGCGGGGGGATCCCAAGAGACCCAGTACTTC,CASSSVAGGSQETQYF
.,TRBV18,TRBJ2-7,.,TGTGCCAGCTCACCGAACCCTTACGAGCAGTACTTC,CASSPNPYEQYF
.,TRBV4-1,TRBJ2-1,.,TGCGCCAGCAGCCAATTAGACATCATCTCCTACAATGAGCAGTTCTTC,CASSQLDIISYNEQFF
.,TRBV30,TRBJ2-2,.,TGTGCCTGGAGCCCGGGGCGCACCGGGGAGCTGTTTTTT,CAWSPGRTGELFF
medium-sized,TRBV7-2,TRBJ2-2,.,TGTGCCAGCAGCCCACGTGTTTCTTGGAACACCGGGGAGCTGTTTTTT,CASSPRVSWNTGELFF
.,TRBV11-2,TRBJ1-3,.,TGTGCCAGCAGCCGGAATAGGGGAACTGGAAACACCATATATTTT,CASSRNRGTGNTIYF